Below, one T cell receptor (beta chain) is given with its context. The antigen is unknown. These data come from a study of vaccination effects on CD4 cells after COVID-19. Study-level results: Nearly all vaccine-induced clones in healthy recipients recognized only SARS-CoV-2.

Within the ViraFEST assay, antigen-specific CD4+ T cells underwent expansion with viral peptide pools prior to sequencing. After roughly 11 days in culture, the CD4+ T cells were isolated. The participants, recipients of two vaccine doses, got either BNT162b2 or mRNA-1273. Produced via immunoSEQ multiplex PCR; TCRdb's table is partial and in-frame only. The sample lists more than 50,000 clones; 76% were seen once. The CDR3 has 15 amino acids. Trimming took 3 bases from V and 5 from J; bases not matched to a gene: 8. The germline V gene encodes CDR1 LGHDT and CDR2 YNNKEL (reference sequence). This TCR derives from a human donor who received a COVID-19 vaccine. The specimen was CD4+ T cells from PBMCs cultured with HCoV-OC43 spike peptides, collected after COVID-19 vaccination. Subset here: HCoV-OC43 spike overlapping peptide pool stimulation. The chain links TRBV3-1 (or the pseudogene TRBV3-2) to TRBJ1-1; 8 nucleotides line up with TRBD1. CDR3 loop: CASSQRDRRGTEAFF. The CDR3 DNA follows: TGTGCCAGCAGCCAGAGGGACAGGAGAGGGACTGAAGCTTTCTTT.